This TCR beta chain was identified during a study of cytomegalovirus exposure and HLA in healthy donors. Overall study findings and caveats: Through in vitro validation, three CMV-associated chains were shown to be specific for CMV antigens. It was likely that a cluster of highly shared sequence variants was a sequencing artifact. The study designated over 150 TCR beta chains cytomegalovirus-associated.

The CDR3 contains 16 residues. Germline CDR1 and CDR2: MNHEY and SMNVEV (reference sequence). The V and J ends lost 2 bases and 6 bases respectively, with 17 bases between them. As regards this clone: Antigen unknown.

13 Jbeta primers and 60 Vbeta primers were used for the PCR. Assay: immunoSEQ multiplex PCR; the TCRdb copy retains only in-frame clones and omits some. The sample lists about 140,000 clones; around four fifths were seen once. Sequencing was done on a sample of PBMCs. The chain couples TRBV27 to TRBJ2-1, with D maybe TRBD1 (5 bases). The receptor was isolated from a man aged 25 to 45 in good health and CMV-seropositive. The CDR3 nucleotides are TGTGCCAGCAGTTTAAAGGGGCAGACCCGCCCCAATGAGCAGTTCTTC. This gives the protein CASSLKGQTRPNEQFF.